The 20 T cell receptor beta chains reported below all come from one sample, sequenced in a study of regulatory T cells in long-lasting Graves disease. Construction of TCR beta libraries relied on iRepertoire HTBI primers and on Arm-PCR targeting CDR3 regions. TCRdb ran MiXCR on the multiplex PCR reads and lists one entry per CDR3 protein. The sample contains approximately 380,000 distinct CDR3 sequences, less than 25% of which appear only once. Time point reported: persistent/refractory GD, antithyroid drugs over 5 years with positive TRAb. The TCR library was made from RNA that had been extracted from PBMCs in TRIzol. The sequenced sample was peripheral blood mononuclear cells (PBMCs), obtained when the disease was refractory, from a patient treated with antithyroid drugs. Every receptor here comes from a female donor with Graves disease.

This clonotype was seen at least ten times. The V and J genes are TRBV27 and TRBJ1-6; 11 bases map to TRBD1. Germline V gene data show CDR1 as MNHEY and CDR2 as SMNVEV (reference sequence). CDR3 length: 15 amino acids. V dropped 5 bases and J dropped 11; count of bases not matched to a gene: 8. The CDR3 protein is CASSPTGQGGPPLHF. The CDR3 DNA follows: TGTGCCAGCAGTCCTACGGGACAGGGGGGACCACCCCTCCACTTT.

In its sample, this clonotype was seen a few times. This chain links TRBV20-1 with TRBJ2-5; 9 bases are shared with TRBD1. V gave up 1 base and J gave up 4 bases; unmatched junction bases: 7. The CDR3 consists of 15 residues. Germline CDR1 DFQATT, CDR2 SNEGSKA (reference sequence). The CDR3 protein is CSARVWGTGIETQYF. In nucleotides, the CDR3 is TGCAGTGCTAGAGTTTGGGGGACAGGGATAGAGACCCAGTACTTC.

This clonotype was seen ten or more times. The chain uses TRBV6-2 or TRBV6-3 and TRBJ1-2; D remains unclear. V was cut by 0 bases and J by 1 base, with 6 bases left in between. Germline V gives CDR1 MNHEY, CDR2 SVGEGT. This CDR3 has 14 residues. CDR3: CASSYSVGNYGYTF. The CDR3, as DNA: TGTGCCAGCAGTTACTCGGTGGGTAACTATGGCTACACCTTC.

In the case of this clonotype: Given a much more abundant clone one base away, this may be a read error. The rearrangement uses TRBV12-3 or TRBV12-4 and TRBJ2-2; D possibly corresponds to TRBD2 (5 bases). The length of the CDR3 is 15 residues. The CDR3, as DNA: TGTGCCAGCAGAGAAGGGAGCGTGATGACCGAGGAGCTGTTTTTT. It is translated as CASREGSVMTEELFF.

This clonotype was recorded only once. V is TRBV29-1 and J is TRBJ1-1, with D perhaps TRBD1 (5 bases). Germline CDR1 and CDR2: SQVTM and ANQGSEA. The CDR3 has 14 amino acids. V shed 6 bases and J shed 0 bases, with 14 bases lying between them. The CDR3 DNA sequence: TGCAGCGTCGACCGACAGCCAATGAACACTGAAGCTTTCTTT. The encoded protein is CSVDRQPMNTEAFF.

The rearrangement joins TRBV4-3 to TRBJ2-2; D unclear. V was shortened by 0 bases and J by 3 bases, with 8 bases between the two germline ends. The V gene's germline CDR1 is LGHNA and CDR2 YSLEER. The CDR3 runs to 15 residues. CDR3 sequence (DNA): TGCGCCAGCAGCCAAGATGGGTGGGACACCGGGGAGCTGTTTTTT. Amino acids: CASSQDGWDTGELFF.

This clonotype was counted ten times or more. The chain links TRBV6-2 or TRBV6-3 to TRBJ2-5; TRBD1 agrees at 7 bases. Trimming removed 4 bases from V and 5 bases from J; junction bases left unmatched: 7. This CDR3 is built from 14 residues. Germline loops: CDR1 MNHEY, CDR2 SVGEGT. For the CDR3, the DNA is TGTGCCAGCAGTTTTCGACAGGGATGGGAGACCCAGTACTTC. Protein product: CASSFRQGWETQYF.

This clonotype showed up many times. The chain employs TRBV30 and TRBJ1-5; TRBD1 is a possible D gene (6 bases). The CDR3 has 15 residues. V lost 0 bases and J 4 bases, leaving 13 bases between the germline ends. Germline CDR1 reads GTSNPN; CDR2 reads SVGIG (reference sequence). CDR3 nucleotides: TGTGCCTGGAGTGTACTTACAGGGAGTAATCAGCCCCAGCATTTT. It codes for CAWSVLTGSNQPQHF.

This clonotype was recorded at least ten times. The chain has TRBV5-5 and TRBJ2-7, with 7 bases identical to TRBD1. The CDR3 extends over 15 amino acids. The germline V gene encodes CDR1 SGHKS and CDR2 YYEKEE (reference sequence). The V and J ends lost 6 bases and 1 base, in that order; junction bases with no gene match: 10. Written as DNA, the CDR3 is TGTGCCAGCACCGCACAGGGGATGGGGTCCTACGAGCAGTACTTC. It is translated as CASTAQGMGSYEQYF.

This clonotype was counted a single time. A read error may produce the germline difference seen at one junction end. This chain uses TRBV10-3 with TRBJ1-1; D possibly corresponds to TRBD1 (5 bases). The CDR3 extends over 13 amino acids. CDR1 ENHRY and CDR2 SYGVKD come from the germline V gene. This CDR3 reads CAIKSQANTKAFF. Written as DNA, the CDR3 is TGTGCCATCAAATCACAGGCGAACACTAAAGCTTTCTTT.

The chain uses TRBV3-1 and TRBJ2-6, with D tentatively TRBD1 or TRBD2 (5 bases each). The V and J ends lost 5 bases and 0 bases respectively, with 17 bases between them. CDR1 and CDR2 from the germline V gene are LGHDT and YNNKEL (reference sequence). CDR3 length: 18 amino acids. The chain's CDR3 is CASSKKGPSSSGANVLTF. The CDR3 bases are TGTGCCAGCAGCAAGAAGGGACCGTCAAGCTCTGGGGCCAACGTCCTGACTTTC.

This clonotype appeared many times. This chain connects TRBV28 to TRBJ1-4; tentatively, D is TRBD1 (6 bases). Germline V gene data show CDR1 as MDHEN and CDR2 as SYDVKM. V lost 8 bases and J lost 7, with 17 bases in between. This CDR3 is 14 amino acids long. DNA for the CDR3: TGTGCCAGCCTCCAACAGGGATTCGGTGAAAAACTGTTTTTT. Its protein is CASLQQGFGEKLFF.

This clonotype was counted between two and nine times. V gene TRBV27 combines with J gene TRBJ2-7; D is perhaps TRBD2 (6 bases). In germline, CDR1 is MNHEY, CDR2 SMNVEV (reference sequence). The CDR3 covers 14 residues. Trimming removed 5 bases from V and 3 bases from J, with 14 bases in between. CDR3 nucleotide sequence: TGTGCCAGCAGTATCTCGGGAGCGTTCTACGAGCAGTACTTC. Amino acids: CASSISGAFYEQYF.

A few counts support this clonotype. The V call is TRBV6-1, the J call TRBJ1-1; D is uncertain. This CDR3 comprises 15 residues. The V and J ends lost 6 bases and 1 base respectively, with 15 bases between them. CDR1 is MNHNS and CDR2 is SASEGT in the germline V gene. CDR3 DNA: TGTGCCAGCAGCCGCGGGCCTTATCCGAACACTGAAGCTTTCTTT. It is translated as CASSRGPYPNTEAFF.

This clonotype has ten or more counts. The chain has TRBV27 and TRBJ1-2; the D is unclear. Trimming pared 4 bases from V and 5 bases from J, leaving 14 bases between. Germline V gene data show CDR1 as MNHEY and CDR2 as SMNVEV (reference sequence). The CDR3 has 14 residues. CDR3 sequence (DNA): TGTGCCAGCAGTTCCGGGAGGTTTGGGTATGGCTACACCTTC. It specifies CASSSGRFGYGYTF.

V gene TRBV4-3 combines with J gene TRBJ1-4, with D perhaps matching TRBD1 (5 bases). This CDR3 is 13 amino acids long. The germline CDR1 and CDR2 sequences are LGHNA and YSLEER. V dropped 0 bases and J dropped 6 bases, with 5 bases sitting between them. The CDR3 here is CASSQDRDEKLFF. The CDR3 DNA is TGCGCCAGCAGCCAAGACAGGGATGAAAAACTGTTTTTT.

This clonotype was seen many times. The J gene is TRBJ1-5, the V gene TRBV20-1; D may be TRBD1 (5 bases). The CDR3 covers 14 residues. V lost 1 base and J lost 7, with 14 bases in between. Germline CDR1 reads DFQATT; CDR2 reads SNEGSKA (reference sequence). The chain's CDR3 is CSARVSEGEQPQHF. The CDR3, as DNA: TGCAGTGCTAGAGTTTCCGAAGGGGAGCAGCCCCAGCATTTT.

The table lists this clonotype with a few counts. The CDR3 reads CASSHPGTAYEQYF. The CDR3 DNA is TGCGCCAGCAGCCACCCCGGGACAGCCTACGAGCAGTACTTC. The rearrangement joins TRBV4-1 to TRBJ2-7; 7 bases are a match to TRBD1. With 3 bases clipped from V and 2 bases from J, the junction kept 4 bases outside the gene matches. The CDR3 totals 14 residues. Germline values: CDR1 MGHRA, CDR2 YSYEKL.

V is TRBV29-1 and J is TRBJ1-1; 7 positions agree with TRBD1. The CDR3 sequence is 15 residues long. Germline V lookup: CDR1 SQVTM, CDR2 ANQGSEA. V trimming: 6 bases; J trimming: 2 bases; junction bases outside the gene matches: 12. Here the CDR3 reads CSVRPRGAGNTEAFF. CDR3 in DNA: TGCAGCGTCCGCCCCAGGGGGGCGGGAAACACTGAAGCTTTCTTT.

A remark on this clonotype: A far more abundant clone sits one base away, making this likely a read error. CDR3 sequence: CASSPTWTGRVYEQYF. DNA of the CDR3: TGTGCCAGCAGCCCGACCTGGACAGGGAGAGTCTACGAGCAGTACTTC. V gene TRBV7-2 combines with J gene TRBJ2-7, with 8 nucleotides matching TRBD1. V was pared by 5 bases and J by 3 bases, with 12 bases of the junction left unmatched. The germline V gene encodes CDR1 SGHTA and CDR2 FQGNSA. The CDR3 runs 16 residues.